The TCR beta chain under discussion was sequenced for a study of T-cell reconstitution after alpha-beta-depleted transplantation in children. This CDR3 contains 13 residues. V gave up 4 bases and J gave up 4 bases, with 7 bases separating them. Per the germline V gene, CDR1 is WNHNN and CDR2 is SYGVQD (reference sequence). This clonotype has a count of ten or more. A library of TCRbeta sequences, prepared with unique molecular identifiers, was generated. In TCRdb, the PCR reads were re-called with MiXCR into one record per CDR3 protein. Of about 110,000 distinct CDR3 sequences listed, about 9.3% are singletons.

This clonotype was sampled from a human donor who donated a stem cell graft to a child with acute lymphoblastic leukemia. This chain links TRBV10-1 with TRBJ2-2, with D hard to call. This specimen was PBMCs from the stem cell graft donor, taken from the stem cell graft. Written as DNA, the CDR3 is TGCGCCAGCAGTGTGAAGCTCACCGGGGAGCTGTTTTTT. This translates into CASSVKLTGELFF.